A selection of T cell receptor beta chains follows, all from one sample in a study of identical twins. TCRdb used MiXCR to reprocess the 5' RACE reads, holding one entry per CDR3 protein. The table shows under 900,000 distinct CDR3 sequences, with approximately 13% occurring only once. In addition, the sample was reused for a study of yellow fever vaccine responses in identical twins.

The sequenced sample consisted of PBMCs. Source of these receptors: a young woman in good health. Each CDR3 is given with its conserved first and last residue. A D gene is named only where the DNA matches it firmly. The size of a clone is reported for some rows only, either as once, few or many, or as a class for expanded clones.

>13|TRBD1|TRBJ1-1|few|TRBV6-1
TGTGCCAGCCGAAGACAGGGGAGCACTGAAGCTTTCTTT
CASRRQGSTEAFF
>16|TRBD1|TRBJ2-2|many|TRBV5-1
TGCGCCAGCAGCTTGTTTGGACAGGGGAACACCGGGGAGCTGTTTTTT
CASSLFGQGNTGELFF
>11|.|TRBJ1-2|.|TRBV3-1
TGTGCCAGCAGAAGCGGACATTTATACACCTTC
CASRSGHLYTF
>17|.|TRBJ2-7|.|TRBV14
TGTGCCAGCAGCCAAGGGGGGAGAACTCTCCCTCGGGGCGAGCAGTACTTC
CASSQGGRTLPRGEQYF
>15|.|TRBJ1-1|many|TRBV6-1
TGTGCCAGCAGCTCCCGGGGAGGGATGAACACTGAAGCTTTCTTT
CASSSRGGMNTEAFF
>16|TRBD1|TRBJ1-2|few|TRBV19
TGTGCCAGTAGTTCATGGGGCGGACAGGAGATCTATGGCTACACCTTC
CASSSWGGQEIYGYTF
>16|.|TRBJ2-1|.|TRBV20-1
TGCAGTGCTAGAGATTTGGGGGCCAGCTCCTACAATGAGCAGTTCTTC
CSARDLGASSYNEQFF
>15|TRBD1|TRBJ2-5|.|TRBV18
TGTGCCAGCTCACCGCTCGGGACAGGGGATGAGACCCAGTACTTC
CASSPLGTGDETQYF
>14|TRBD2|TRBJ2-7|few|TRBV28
TGTGCCAGCAGTCACGGACTAGCGGGAGGGGAGCAGTACTTC
CASSHGLAGGEQYF
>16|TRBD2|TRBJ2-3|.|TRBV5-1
TGCGCCAGCAGCTTGCGTCCTAGCGGGACCACAGATACGCAGTATTTT
CASSLRPSGTTDTQYF
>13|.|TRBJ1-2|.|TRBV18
TGTGCCAGCTCACCATATGGCTTCTATGGCTACACCTTC
CASSPYGFYGYTF
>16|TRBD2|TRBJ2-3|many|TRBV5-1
TGCGCCAGCAGCTTGGTAGCGGGGGGAGCCGGAGATACGCAGTATTTT
CASSLVAGGAGDTQYF
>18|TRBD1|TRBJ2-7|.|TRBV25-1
TGTGCCAGCAGTGGCCCCCCCCCTACAGGGGATGAAACCTACGAGCAGTACTTC
CASSGPPPTGDETYEQYF
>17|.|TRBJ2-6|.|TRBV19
TGTGCCAGTAGTATAGGTCAGGGGCTCTCTGGGGCCAACGTCCTGACTTTC
CASSIGQGLSGANVLTF
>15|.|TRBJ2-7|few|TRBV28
TGTGCCAGCAACAACGACAGAGAAATCACCTACGAGCAGTACTTC
CASNNDREITYEQYF
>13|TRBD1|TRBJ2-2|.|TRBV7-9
TGTGCCAGCGGACAGGCGGCGTCCGGGGAGCTGTTTTTT
CASGQAASGELFF
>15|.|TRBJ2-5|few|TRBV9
TGTGCCAGCAGCGTATTCGAGCGGGCCCAAGAGACCCAGTACTTC
CASSVFERAQETQYF
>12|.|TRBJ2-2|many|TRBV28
TGTGCCAGCAGTCCTCAGTCCGGGGAGCTGTTTTTT
CASSPQSGELFF
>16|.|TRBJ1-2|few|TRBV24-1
TGTGCCACCAGTGATTTATTTCAGGGACCGAGCTATGGCTACACCTTC
CATSDLFQGPSYGYTF
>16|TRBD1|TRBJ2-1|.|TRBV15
TGTGCCACCAGCTCAAACAGGGGGCTACCGTTAGATGAGCAGTTCTTC
CATSSNRGLPLDEQFF
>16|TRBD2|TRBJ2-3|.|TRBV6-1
TGTGCCAGCAGTGACCTAGCGGGGGGTGATGCAGATACGCAGTATTTT
CASSDLAGGDADTQYF
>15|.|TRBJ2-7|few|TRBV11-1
TGTGCCAGCAGGCGTGGGACGGTCTCTGGCTACGAGCAGTACTTC
CASRRGTVSGYEQYF
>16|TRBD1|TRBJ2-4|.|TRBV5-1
TGCGCCAGCAGCGGACAGGGATCAGGGGCCAAAAACATTCAGTACTTC
CASSGQGSGAKNIQYF
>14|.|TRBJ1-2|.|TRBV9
TGTGCCAGCAGCGTCGCGAGACAAACCTATGGCTACACCTTC
CASSVARQTYGYTF
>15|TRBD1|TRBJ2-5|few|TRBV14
TGTGCCAGCAGCCCCTTAGACAGGGACAAAGAGACCCAGTACTTC
CASSPLDRDKETQYF
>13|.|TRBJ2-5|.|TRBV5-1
TGCGCCAGCAACGTCGACAACCAAGAGACCCAGTACTTC
CASNVDNQETQYF
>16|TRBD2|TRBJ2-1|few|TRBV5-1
TGCGCCAGCAGCTTGGCCGGAAGCGGGAGAGGCAATGAGCAGTTCTTC
CASSLAGSGRGNEQFF
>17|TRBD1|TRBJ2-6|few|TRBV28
TGTGCCAGCAGTTCGCCGGGACAGGGGGTTGGGGCCAACGTCCTGACTTTC
CASSSPGQGVGANVLTF
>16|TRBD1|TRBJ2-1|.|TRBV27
TGTGCCAGCACCCCGGACAGGGGGCGAGACTACAATGAGCAGTTCTTC
CASTPDRGRDYNEQFF
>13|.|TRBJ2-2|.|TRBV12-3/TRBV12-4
TGTGCCAGCAGTAGACACAATTTCGGGGAGCTGTTTTTT
CASSRHNFGELFF
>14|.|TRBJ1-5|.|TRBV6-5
TGTGCCAGCAGTTACTTAGGGGGGTCCCAGCCCCAGCATTTT
CASSYLGGSQPQHF
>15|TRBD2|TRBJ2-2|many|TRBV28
TGTGCCAGCAGTTTAAGCGGGAGGGTCACCGGGGAGCTGTTTTTT
CASSLSGRVTGELFF
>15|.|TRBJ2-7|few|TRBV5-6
TGTGCCAGCAGCTCGACCGTACTAGGATCTAGCGAGCAGTACTTC
CASSSTVLGSSEQYF
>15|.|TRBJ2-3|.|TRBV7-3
TGTGCCAGCAGCTTAAGTAGACTCCCGACAGATACGCAGTATTTT
CASSLSRLPTDTQYF
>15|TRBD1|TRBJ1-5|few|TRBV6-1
TGTGCCAGCAGCAAAACTGGACAGGGTGCTCAGCCCCAGCATTTT
CASSKTGQGAQPQHF
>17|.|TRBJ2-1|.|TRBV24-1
TGTGCCACCAGTGATTTTCCTATGGGAAGCTCCTACAATGAGCAGTTCTTC
CATSDFPMGSSYNEQFF
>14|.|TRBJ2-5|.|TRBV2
TGTGCCAGCAGCGCGGCCCGGGACCAAGAGACCCAGTACTTC
CASSAARDQETQYF
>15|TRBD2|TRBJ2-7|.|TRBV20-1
TGCAGTGCCCGCCTAGCGGGAGTACCATCCTACGAGCAGTACTTC
CSARLAGVPSYEQYF
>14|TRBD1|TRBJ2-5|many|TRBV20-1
TGCAGTGCTGGCAAGGACAGGCTTTGGGAGACCCAGTACTTC
CSAGKDRLWETQYF
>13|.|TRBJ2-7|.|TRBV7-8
TGTGCCAGCAGCCCAGGACAGATGTACGAGCAGTACTTC
CASSPGQMYEQYF
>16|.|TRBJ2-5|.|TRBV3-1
TGTGCCAGCAGCCAAGCGGGACTCCTCTCAGGGGCGACCCAGTACTTC
CASSQAGLLSGATQYF
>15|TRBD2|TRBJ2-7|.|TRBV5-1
TGCGCCAGCAGCACTAGCGGGCCGGACGGGTACGAGCCGTACTTC
CASSTSGPDGYEPYF
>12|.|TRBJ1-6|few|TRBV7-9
TGTGCCACCCGGGCTACTAATTCACCCCTCCACTTT
CATRATNSPLHF